Listed below are T cell receptor beta chains from one sample, sequenced in a study of shared clonotypes between healthy human individuals. Profiling relied on immunoSEQ multiplex PCR, and the TCRdb table lists in-frame clones only, not all of them. This sample carries 100,000 or so clones, over 40% of them seen once, and the ten largest clones take around 16%. The sequenced material came from PBMCs. The receptors derive from a woman aged 40 to 50 in good health. Some clones in this sample may be carry-over from other donors' samples. Both conserved end residues are part of each CDR3. The D gene is left open where the match is weak. Rows give clone size only sometimes, using once, few, many, or a class for an expanded clone.

size	D	V	J	CDR3	DNA
many	.	TRBV28	TRBJ2-7	CASSLNSLSYEQYF	TGTGCCAGCAGTTTGAATAGCCTCTCCTACGAGCAGTACTTC
few	TRBD2	TRBV4-3	TRBJ2-7	CASSQDLTGGPHYEQYF	TGCGCCAGCAGCCAAGATCTAACGGGAGGGCCCCACTACGAGCAGTACTTC
.	TRBD1	TRBV15	TRBJ2-3	CATSADRGRDTQYF	TGTGCCACCAGCGCGGACAGGGGGCGAGATACGCAGTATTTT
.	TRBD2	TRBV7-8	TRBJ2-3	CASSFRAGVPDTQYF	TGTGCCAGCAGCTTCAGGGCGGGAGTTCCAGATACGCAGTATTTT
.	TRBD1	TRBV19	TRBJ2-5	CASSSTGEKGETQYF	TGTGCCAGTAGTTCGACAGGGGAGAAGGGAGAGACCCAGTACTTC
.	.	TRBV6-1	TRBJ1-2	CASLDFPGTRKGYTF	TGTGCCAGCCTCGATTTCCCCGGGACGAGAAAAGGCTACACCTTC
many	.	TRBV7-9	TRBJ2-1	CASSPGASFVLDEQFF	TGTGCCAGCAGCCCAGGGGCTAGTTTTGTCCTCGATGAGCAGTTCTTC
once	.	TRBV28	TRBJ2-7	CASSSPGAGEGNLYEQYF	TGTGCCAGCAGTTCCCCCGGGGCAGGGGAGGGTAATCTCTACGAGCAGTACTTC
.	TRBD2	TRBV30	TRBJ2-7	CACSGTGTNEQYF	TGTGCCTGCTCCGGGACTGGGACTAACGAGCAGTACTTC
many	.	TRBV30	TRBJ1-5	CAWSVRRASNQPQHF	TGTGCCTGGAGTGTACGAAGGGCATCTAATCAGCCCCAGCATTTT
.	TRBD2	TRBV4-1	TRBJ2-7	CASSQTTSGSGEQYF	TGCGCCAGCAGCCAAACGACTAGCGGGAGTGGCGAGCAGTACTTC
.	.	TRBV5-1	TRBJ1-1	CASSLIQASNTEAFF	TGCGCCAGCAGCTTGATTCAGGCTTCGAACACTGAAGCTTTCTTT
.	TRBD2	TRBV25-1	TRBJ2-1	CASSEGRTGGPSGNEQFF	TGTGCCAGCAGTGAGGGCAGGACGGGAGGGCCGAGTGGAAATGAGCAGTTCTTC
.	.	TRBV7-3	TRBJ2-5	CASSSGAGRAETQYF	TGTGCCAGCAGCTCCGGCGCGGGCAGGGCAGAGACCCAGTACTTC
few	.	TRBV5-1	TRBJ2-7	CASSPTSYYEQYF	TGCGCCAGCAGCCCGACTAGTTACTACGAGCAGTACTTC
.	.	TRBV29-1	TRBJ2-7	CSVEAWAEAGTRQSSYGQYF	TGCAGCGTTGAAGCCTGGGCAGAGGCGGGTACCCGACAGAGCTCCTACGGGCAGTACTTC
.	.	TRBV11-2	TRBJ2-5	CASSNIPGALGEQYF	TGTGCCAGCAGCAACATTCCTGGGGCGTTGGGAGAGCAGTACTTC
few	.	TRBV30	TRBJ2-7	CAGRRSYEQYF	TGTGCCGGCCGGCGGTCCTACGAGCAGTACTTC
few	.	TRBV4-1	TRBJ1-5	CASSHGATEPQPQHF	TGCGCCAGCAGCCACGGGGCCACTGAACCTCAGCCCCAGCATTTT
.	TRBD2	TRBV10-3	TRBJ2-1	CAIKPGLAFLSEQFF	TGTGCCATCAAACCGGGACTAGCCTTTTTGTCTGAGCAGTTCTTC
many	.	TRBV2	TRBJ1-2	CASSETMDISNYGYTF	TGTGCCAGCAGTGAAACGATGGACATATCTAACTATGGCTACACCTTC
.	.	TRBV6-1	TRBJ2-6	CASSEVYSGANVLTF	TGTGCCAGCAGTGAAGTGTACTCTGGGGCCAACGTCCTGACTTTC
medium-sized	.	TRBV2	TRBJ2-1	CASEGTHNNEQFF	TGTGCCAGCGAGGGGACACATAACAATGAGCAGTTCTTC
few	.	TRBV30	TRBJ2-2	CAWSVFGQYTGELFF	TGTGCCTGGAGTGTATTTGGGCAGTACACCGGGGAGCTGTTTTTT
.	TRBD1	TRBV5-1	TRBJ2-1	CASALGQGAEQFF	TGCGCCAGCGCCCTTGGACAGGGCGCTGAGCAGTTCTTC
.	.	TRBV15	TRBJ1-1	CATGVATAEAFF	TGTGCCACCGGGGTAGCTACAGCTGAAGCTTTCTTT
few	.	TRBV25-1	TRBJ2-7	CASSEGAGQGGWSYEQYF	TGTGCCAGCAGTGAAGGAGCGGGCCAGGGAGGCTGGTCCTACGAGCAGTACTTC
many	.	TRBV11-3	TRBJ1-4	CASSLQWTAANEKLFF	TGTGCCAGCAGCCTACAATGGACAGCGGCTAATGAAAAACTGTTTTTT
.	.	TRBV27	TRBJ2-7	CASSLSGESRTYEQYF	TGTGCCAGCAGTTTATCGGGGGAGAGCAGAACCTACGAGCAGTACTTC
.	TRBD2	TRBV6-6	TRBJ2-7	CATPGASGRSYEQYF	TGTGCCACACCCGGGGCTAGCGGGAGGTCCTACGAGCAGTACTTC
few	.	TRBV28	TRBJ1-4	CASSFGGSSEKLFF	TGTGCCAGCAGTTTCGGGGGCTCTAGTGAAAAACTGTTTTTT
.	.	TRBV30	TRBJ1-5	CAWSIPTGYNQPQHF	TGTGCCTGGAGTATCCCAACAGGCTACAATCAGCCCCAGCATTTT
.	TRBD1	TRBV10-3	TRBJ1-2	CASSRQGRGYTF	TGTGCCTCGTCGAGACAGGGTCGGGGCTACACCTTC
.	TRBD1	TRBV4-2	TRBJ2-3	CASSRQGAGTDTQYF	TGTGCCAGCAGCCGACAGGGGGCTGGCACAGATACGCAGTATTTT
many	TRBD1	TRBV9	TRBJ2-3	CASSAGTANTDTQYF	TGTGCCAGCAGCGCTGGGACAGCCAACACAGATACGCAGTATTTT
.	TRBD1	TRBV19	TRBJ2-7	CASGAGTANEQYF	TGTGCCAGTGGCGCCGGGACAGCTAACGAGCAGTACTTC
few	.	TRBV28	TRBJ2-1	CAHRARTYNEQFF	TGTGCCCACAGAGCTCGAACGTACAATGAGCAGTTCTTC
.	TRBD2	TRBV7-2	TRBJ2-7	CASSPTSGRIEQYF	TGTGCCAGCAGCCCTACTAGCGGGAGAATCGAGCAGTACTTC
many	.	TRBV9	TRBJ2-2	CASSVFDTGELFF	TGTGCCAGCAGCGTATTCGACACCGGGGAGCTGTTTTTT
.	.	TRBV5-6	TRBJ2-5	CASSAPSGGETQYF	TGTGCCAGCAGCGCCCCATCTGGGGGGGAGACCCAGTACTTC